These 25 T cell receptor beta chains came from one sample sequenced in a study of T cell responses to AZD1222 COVID-19 vaccine. The repertoire was sequenced with immunoSEQ multiplex PCR; TCRdb's copy has only in-frame clones and lacks some. The sample carries 150,000 to 200,000 clones, 80% to 95% recorded once. Material: peripheral blood, obtained on day 0 of AZD1222 vaccination. The receptors were sampled from an adult in good health.

The chain recombines TRBV11-1 with TRBJ2-1; 9 positions match TRBD2. Germline CDR1 reads SGHAT; CDR2 reads FQDESV (reference sequence). J was trimmed by 8 bases and V by 4 bases; bases with no gene match: 6. The CDR3 length is 14 residues. The CDR3 region has the DNA TGTGCCAGCAGCTCCAGGGGACTAGCCGATGAGCAGTTCTTC. Amino acid sequence: CASSSRGLADEQFF.

The V call is TRBV9, the J call TRBJ2-2; D remains ambiguous. With 3 bases removed from V and 2 bases from J, the gap between germline ends came to 11 bases. Germline values: CDR1 SGDLS, CDR2 YYNGEE. The CDR3 runs 15 residues. This chain's CDR3 is CASSGGLGNTGELFF. CDR3 nucleotide sequence: TGTGCCAGCAGCGGCGGTCTCGGCAACACCGGGGAGCTGTTTTTT.

V and J are TRBV19 and TRBJ1-1; tentative D call: TRBD1 (5 bases). V shed 5 bases and J shed 5 bases, with 15 bases lying between them. The CDR3 contains 14 residues. Germline V gene data show CDR1 as LNHDA and CDR2 as SQIVND (reference sequence). Here the CDR3 reads CASSDPHKGTEAFF. The CDR3 DNA is TGTGCCAGTAGTGATCCCCATAAGGGGACTGAAGCTTTCTTT.

This clone has a single count. The chain links TRBV27 to TRBJ1-1; D ambiguous. This CDR3 has 14 residues. Looked up from germline, CDR1 is MNHEY and CDR2 is SMNVEV (reference sequence). V was clipped by 2 bases and J by 0 bases, with 7 bases between them. The CDR3 bases are TGTGCCAGCAGTTTAAGGCCCATGAACACTGAAGCTTTCTTT. Amino acids: CASSLRPMNTEAFF.

The genes are TRBV30 and TRBJ1-1; D remains ambiguous. This CDR3 region has 11 residues. The germline V gene encodes CDR1 GTSNPN and CDR2 SVGIG (reference sequence). V lost 4 bases and J 5 bases, leaving 8 bases between the germline ends. CDR3 nucleotide sequence: TGTGCCTGGAATTTTGGGACTGAAGCTTTCTTT. It is translated as CAWNFGTEAFF.

The CDR3 DNA sequence: TGTGCCAGCAGTTTAAGTAGGGGTAGGGGTGGCTACACCTTC. It specifies CASSLSRGRGGYTF. The chain has TRBV28 and TRBJ1-2; D is perhaps TRBD1 (5 bases). CDR3 length equals 14 residues. Germline V gives CDR1 MDHEN, CDR2 SYDVKM. Trimming removed 2 bases at V and 7 bases at J, with 14 bases between.

The gene calls are TRBV7-9 and TRBJ2-1; 11 bases align to TRBD2. The CDR3 covers 16 residues. The trim removed 5 bases at V and 9 bases at J, leaving 12 bases unmatched. Per the germline V gene, CDR1 is SEHNR and CDR2 is FQNEAQ (reference sequence). The CDR3 region has the DNA TGTGCCAGCAGCAACCTTAGACTAGCGGGACATGGTGAGCAGTTCTTC. Protein product: CASSNLRLAGHGEQFF.

This clone was seen more than once but under ten times. The rearrangement uses TRBV7-9 and TRBJ2-3; 11 nucleotides agree with TRBD2. Germline loops: CDR1 SEHNR, CDR2 FQNEAQ (reference sequence). Trimming at V came to 4 bases and at J to 0 bases, leaving 3 bases not matched to a gene. CDR3 length equals 16 residues. CDR3 DNA sequence: TGTGCCAGCAGCTCCACTAGCGGGGGTAGCACAGATACGCAGTATTTT. Residues: CASSSTSGGSTDTQYF. The whole variable domain, remainder taken from reference TRBV7-9 and TRBJ2-3, is DTGVSQNPRHKITKRGQNVTFRCDPISEHNRLYWYRQTLGQGPEFLTYFQNEAQLEKSRLLSDRFSAERPKGSFSTLEIQRTEQGDSAMYLCASSSTSGGSTDTQYFGPGTRLTVL.

The chain is built from TRBV6-6 and TRBJ2-7, with TRBD2 matching over 8 bases. This CDR3 has 14 residues. Germline lookup yields CDR1 MNHNY and CDR2 SVGAGI (reference sequence). Germline trimming cut 7 bases from V and 2 bases from J; bases unmatched to any gene: 7. The CDR3 region is CASKKASGPYEQYF. CDR3 sequence (DNA): TGTGCCAGCAAGAAGGCTAGCGGGCCCTACGAGCAGTACTTC.

The chain couples TRBV5-6 to TRBJ2-7; 7 bases match TRBD1. V dropped 0 bases and J dropped 3; count of bases not matched to a gene: 12. Per germline, CDR1 SGHDT and CDR2 YYEEEE. The CDR3 has 17 amino acids. The CDR3 reads CASSLGILGQSNYEQYF. CDR3 in DNA: TGTGCCAGCAGCTTGGGGATTTTGGGACAGTCGAACTACGAGCAGTACTTC. Full variable domain (remainder filled in from reference TRBV5-6 and TRBJ2-7): DAGVTQSPTHLIKTRGQQVTLRCSPKSGHDTVSWYQQALGQGPQFIFQYYEEEERQRGNFPDRFSGHQFPNYSSELNVNALLLGDSALYLCASSLGILGQSNYEQYFGPGTRLTVT.

The rearrangement links TRBV30 to TRBJ1-2, with 7 nucleotides matching TRBD1. Trimming removed 0 bases from V and 8 bases from J; junction bases left unmatched: 3. CDR3 length equals 12 residues. The germline CDR1 and CDR2 sequences are GTSNPN and SVGIG (reference sequence). The CDR3 DNA follows: TGTGCCTGGAGTGTAAGGACAGGAGGCTACACCTTC. Translated, it gives CAWSVRTGGYTF.

V is TRBV6-2 or TRBV6-3 and J is TRBJ2-3, with D possibly matching TRBD2 (5 bases). Trimming removed 2 bases from V and 8 bases from J, with 17 bases in between. From germline, CDR1 is MNHEY and CDR2 SVGEGT. The CDR3 consists of 15 residues. The CDR3 nucleotides read TGTGCCAGCAGTTACCGAGAGGGCGGAACCTTTACGCAGTATTTT. It translates to CASSYREGGTFTQYF.

This clone was seen a few times. The rearrangement uses TRBV3-1 (or the pseudogene TRBV3-2) and TRBJ1-2; no reliable D call. The V end was cut by 1 base, the J end by 4 bases, with 10 bases between. Germline values: CDR1 LGHDT, CDR2 YNNKEL (reference sequence). This CDR3 has 14 residues. In DNA form, the CDR3 reads TGTGCCAGCAGCCAAGGGAACAGTTTCTATGGCTACACCTTC. It is translated as CASSQGNSFYGYTF.

The CDR3 nucleotides read TGTGCCAGCAGCTCCTGGGCACGGGACAGCAACACTGAAGCTTTCTTT. Its translation: CASSSWARDSNTEAFF. The chain is built from TRBV7-6 and TRBJ1-1; 7 nucleotides line up with TRBD1. The germline V gene encodes CDR1 SGHVS and CDR2 FNYEAQ. With V trimmed by 4 bases and J by 2 bases, 10 bases remained unmatched. The CDR3 is 16 residues long.

This clone was counted many times. This rearrangement joins TRBV7-9 to TRBJ1-2; 8 nucleotides match TRBD1. Germline trimming cut 5 bases from V and 8 bases from J; bases unmatched to any gene: 16. Germline V gene sequence: CDR1 SEHNR, CDR2 FQNEAQ (reference sequence). The CDR3 is made up of 16 amino acids. CDR3 protein: CASSPPGAGGFGGYTF. The CDR3 DNA follows: TGTGCCAGCAGCCCCCCCGGGGCAGGGGGCTTTGGAGGCTACACCTTC.

This chain uses TRBV5-4 with TRBJ1-5; weak D call: TRBD1 (5 bases). The germline gives CDR1 SGHNT, CDR2 YYREEE (reference sequence). The V end lost 4 bases, the J end lost 3 bases, and 11 bases lay between the germline ends. The CDR3 length is 14 residues. The CDR3 nucleotides read TGTGCCAGCAGCCAGCGGGGCTCCAATCAGCCCCAGCATTTT. Translated, it gives CASSQRGSNQPQHF.

This clone was counted once. This rearrangement joins TRBV25-1 to TRBJ2-2; D is unclear. The V end was cut by 6 bases, the J end by 7 bases, with 12 bases between. CDR1 is MGHDK, CDR2 SYGVNS, per germline. This CDR3 has 13 residues. CDR3 sequence reads: CASRRPGSGELFF. The CDR3 coding sequence is TGTGCCAGCAGACGCCCAGGAAGCGGGGAGCTGTTTTTT.

The chain is built from TRBV7-8 and TRBJ2-1, with 13 bases that match TRBD2. Trimming took 5 bases from V and 8 from J; bases not matched to a gene: 12. The CDR3 is 17 amino acids. CDR1 is SGHVS, CDR2 FQNEAQ, per germline. In nucleotides, the CDR3 is TGTGCCAGCAGCATTTATTGGACTAGCGGGAGTTCGGATGAGCAGTTCTTC. Translation gives CASSIYWTSGSSDEQFF.

As regards this clone: Other DNA variants within this sample encode the same CDR3. The chain has TRBV5-1 and TRBJ1-2; D remains ambiguous. Trimming removed 0 bases at V and 7 bases at J, with 10 bases between. The CDR3 has 13 residues. Germline CDR1 SGHRS, CDR2 YFSETQ. As DNA, the CDR3 is TGCGCCAGCAGCTTGGCCGGCCGTAGTGGCTACACCTTC. The encoded protein is CASSLAGRSGYTF.

The CDR3 DNA is TGTGCCAGCAGGCCAACTTTCTCTGGAAACACCATATATTTT. Encoded protein: CASRPTFSGNTIYF. The rearrangement joins TRBV7-2 to TRBJ1-3, with no clear D. The V gene's germline CDR1 is SGHTA and CDR2 FQGNSA. V lost 6 bases and J 0 bases, leaving 9 bases between the germline ends. The CDR3 runs to 14 residues.

The V call is TRBV7-8, the J call TRBJ2-1, with D hard to call. Per the germline V gene, CDR1 is SGHVS and CDR2 is FQNEAQ. This CDR3 spans 12 amino acids. V was shortened by 5 bases and J by 7 bases, with 9 bases between the two germline ends. CDR3 loop: CASSLTVNEQFF. In DNA form, the CDR3 reads TGTGCCAGCAGCCTAACAGTAAATGAGCAGTTCTTC. Full variable domain (rest looked up from reference TRBV7-8 and TRBJ2-1): GAGVSQSPRYKVAKRGQDVALRCDPISGHVSLFWYQQALGQGPEFLTYFQNEAQLDKSGLPSDRFFAERPEGSVSTLKIQRTQQEDSAVYLCASSLTVNEQFFGPGTRLTVL.

The V and J genes are TRBV19 and TRBJ1-1; D unclear. Deletions cut 1 base from V and 3 bases from J, with 6 bases between. CDR1 LNHDA and CDR2 SQIVND come from the germline V gene (reference sequence). This CDR3 comprises 13 residues. In DNA, the CDR3 is TGTGCCAGTAGTATAGGAGATTACACTGAAGCTTTCTTT. Its translation is CASSIGDYTEAFF.

The rearrangement links TRBV5-4 to TRBJ1-1; the D is unclear. Trimming took 0 bases from V and 0 from J, leaving 6 bases between them. The germline gives CDR1 SGHNT, CDR2 YYREEE (reference sequence). This CDR3 has 14 residues. DNA for the CDR3: TGTGCCAGCAGCTTGGTGGACGTGAACACTGAAGCTTTCTTT. This sequence encodes CASSLVDVNTEAFF.

This chain uses TRBV3-1 (or the pseudogene TRBV3-2) with TRBJ1-2; D remains unclear. V lost 0 bases, J lost 11 bases, and 28 bases lay in between. This CDR3 has 18 residues. Germline CDR1 reads LGHDT; CDR2 reads YNNKEL (reference sequence). In nucleotides, the CDR3 is TGTGCCAGCAGCCAAGAAGCCCTATTTTGGGAGGCCCGGGTTGGGTACACCTTC. This translates into CASSQEALFWEARVGYTF.

About this clone itself: The CDR3 does not end in the conserved phenylalanine or tryptophan, so this is likely a read error. The DNA is left out, because the CDR3 cannot be placed on it with certainty; the CDR3 is given as TCRdb lists it. The CDR3 protein is CAGRVRLVVPLS. J is TRBJ2-3 and V is TRBV27. Per germline, CDR1 MNHEY and CDR2 SMNVEV (reference sequence). The CDR3 comprises 12 residues, both ends counted.